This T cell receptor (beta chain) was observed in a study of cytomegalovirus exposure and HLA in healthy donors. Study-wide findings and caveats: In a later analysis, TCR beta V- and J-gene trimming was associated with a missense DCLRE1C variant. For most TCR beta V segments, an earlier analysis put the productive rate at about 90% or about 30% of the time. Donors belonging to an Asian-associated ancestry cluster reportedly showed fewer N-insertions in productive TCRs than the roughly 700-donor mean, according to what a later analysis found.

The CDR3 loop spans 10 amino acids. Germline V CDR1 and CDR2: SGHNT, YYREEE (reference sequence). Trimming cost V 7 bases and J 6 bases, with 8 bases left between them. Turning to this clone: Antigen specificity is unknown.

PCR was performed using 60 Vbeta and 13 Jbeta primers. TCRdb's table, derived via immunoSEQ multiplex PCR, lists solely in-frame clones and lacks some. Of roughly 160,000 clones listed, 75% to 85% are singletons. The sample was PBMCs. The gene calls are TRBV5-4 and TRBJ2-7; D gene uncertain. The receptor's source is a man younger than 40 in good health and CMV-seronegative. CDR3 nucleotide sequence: TGTGCCAGCGGTGGAGCCGAGCAGTACTTC. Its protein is CASGGAEQYF.